This T cell receptor (beta chain) was sequenced for a study of patients and donors after allogeneic stem cell transplantation. The CDR3 consists of 15 residues. Trimming removed 3 bases from V and 8 bases from J; junction bases left unmatched: 9. Germline values: CDR1 MGHDK, CDR2 SYGVNS. Via MiXCR, TCRdb re-called the RT-PCR reads, giving one row per CDR3 protein. The sample lists about 230,000 distinct CDR3 sequences, about 14% seen once, with under 14% in the top ten. The rearrangement joins TRBV25-1 to TRBJ2-4; TRBD2 agrees at 8 bases. Sequencing input: blood, either unsorted or a sorted T cell fraction (not recorded which). This clonotype originated in a human donor who was either an allogeneic HSCT recipient or a stem cell or donor lymphocyte infusion donor (not recorded which). It is not recorded whose cells these are; they may come from a transplant donor. DNA for the CDR3: TGTGCCAGCAGTGACGGGGGGGCCGGTCGCGACATTCAGTACTTC. It encodes CASSDGGAGRDIQYF.